The TCR beta chain under discussion was sequenced for a study of control samples from healthy donors and cancer patients. Assay used: immunoSEQ multiplex PCR; TCRdb lists only in-frame clones, some missing. This sample has approximately 140,000 clones, with 75% to 95% found just once. V was pared by 3 bases and J by 0 bases, with 13 bases between. The length of the CDR3 is 16 residues. Germline CDR1 is SGDLS and CDR2 is YYNGEE. Sequenced material: blood. This sequence was found in a man younger than 30 in good health. V and J are TRBV9 and TRBJ1-3, with D possibly matching TRBD1 (6 bases). The CDR3 bases are TGTGCCAGCAGCGGCACGGGGGCCTTCTCTGGAAACACCATATATTTT. This codes for CASSGTGAFSGNTIYF.